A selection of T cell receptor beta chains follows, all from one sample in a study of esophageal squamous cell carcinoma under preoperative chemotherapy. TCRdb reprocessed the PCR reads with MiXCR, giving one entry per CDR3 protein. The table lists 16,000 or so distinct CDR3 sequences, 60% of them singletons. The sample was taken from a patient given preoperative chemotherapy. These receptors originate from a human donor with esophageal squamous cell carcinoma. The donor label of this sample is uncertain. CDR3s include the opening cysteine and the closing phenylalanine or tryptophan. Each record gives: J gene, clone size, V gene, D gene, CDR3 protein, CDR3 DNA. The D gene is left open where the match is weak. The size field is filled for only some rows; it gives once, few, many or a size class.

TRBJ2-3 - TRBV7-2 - CASSYGHPGNRQFF TGTGCCAGCAGCTATGGACACCCGGGGAATAGGCAGTTCTTT
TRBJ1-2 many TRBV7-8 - CASSLVTGTYGYTF TGTGCCAGCAGCTTAGTTACCGGGACTTATGGCTACACCTTC
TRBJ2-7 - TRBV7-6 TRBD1 CASSTPGTGKEQYF TGTGCCAGCAGCACACCCGGGACAGGGAAAGAGCAGTACTTC
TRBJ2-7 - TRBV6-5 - CASGYNRVRANEQYF TGTGCCAGCGGTTACAACCGGGTCAGGGCGAATGAGCAGTACTTC
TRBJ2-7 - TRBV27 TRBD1 CASSTRTGSFAYEQYF TGTGCCAGCAGTACTAGGACAGGGTCCTTTGCCTACGAGCAGTACTTC
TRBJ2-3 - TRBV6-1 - CASSRNQGGGEETQYF TGTGCCAGCAGTCGCAACCAGGGGGGCGGGGAAGAGACCCAGTATTTT
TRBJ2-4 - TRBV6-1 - CASSELGRGAGIQSF TGTGCAAGCAGCGAACTGGGCCGGGGGGCCGGCATCCAGTCTTTC
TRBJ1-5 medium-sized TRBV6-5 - CASSYSLSQPQHF TGTGCCAGCAGTTACAGTCTAAGTCAGCCCCAGCATTTT
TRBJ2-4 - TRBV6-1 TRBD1 CASSRNQGDGTDIQYF TGTGCCAGCAGTCGCAACCAGGGGGACGGGACAGACATTCAGTACTTT
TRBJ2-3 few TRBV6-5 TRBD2 CASSYSETSRSTDTQYF TGTGCCAGCAGTTACTCGGAGACTAGCCGAAGCACAGATACGCAGTATTTT
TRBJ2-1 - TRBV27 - CASSFLTSLYNEQFF TGTGCCAGCAGTTTTTTAACTAGCCTCTACAATGAGCAGTTCTTC
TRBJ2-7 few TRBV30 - CAWKYGGYEQYF TGTGCCTGGAAGTACGGAGGCTACGAGCAGTACTTC
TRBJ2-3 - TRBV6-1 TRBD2 CASGGGIEGDPDTQYF TGTGCCAGCGGGGGGGGTATAGAGGGAGACCCAGATACGCAGTATTTC
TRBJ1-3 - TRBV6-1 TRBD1 CASSEGTGGNTIYF TGTGCCAGCAGTGAAGGGACAGGTGGAAACACCATATATTTT
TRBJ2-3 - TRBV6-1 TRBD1 CASSGNRGLLDTQYF TGTGCCAGCAGTGGGAACAGGGGGCTTTTGGATACGCAGTATTTT
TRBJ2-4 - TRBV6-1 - CARGSGVGANNTQYF TGTGCCCGCGGCTCGGGGGTGGGAGCCAACAATACGCAGTACTTC
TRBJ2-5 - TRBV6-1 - CASSEAAGLGGRDQEIQYF TGTGCCAGCAGTGAAGCTGCGGGGCTAGGGGGTCGTGACCAAGAGATCCAGTACTTC
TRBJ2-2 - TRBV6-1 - CASSRDLINTGELFF TGTGCCAGCAGTCGGGACTTAATAAACACCGGGGAGCTGTTTTTT
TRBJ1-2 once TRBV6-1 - CASSPRDFYGYTF TGTGCCAGCAGTCCCCGGGACTTCTATGGCTACACCTTC
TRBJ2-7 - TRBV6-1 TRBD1 CASRGAGGQGEETQYF TGTGCCAGCAGGGGAGCGGGGGGACAGGGGGAAGAGACGCAGTACTTC
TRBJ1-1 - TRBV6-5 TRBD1 CASSYFVAGQVNTEAFF TGTGCCAGCAGTTACTTTGTGGCCGGACAGGTGAACACTGAAGCTTTCTTT
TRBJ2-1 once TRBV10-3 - CAGAGGRDQDTQFF TGTGCGGGGGCTGGGGGGCGGGACCAAGATACCCAGTTCTTC
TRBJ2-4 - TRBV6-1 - CASSEGVLGATDTQYF TGTGCCAGCAGCGAAGGTGTACTGGGAGCCACAGATACGCAGTACTTC
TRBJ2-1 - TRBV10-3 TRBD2 CGAGPRRAGEETQYF TGTGGCGCGGGGCCTAGGCGCGCGGGAGAAGAGACGCAGTATTTC
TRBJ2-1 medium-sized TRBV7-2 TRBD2 CASSFSGTSGYNEQFF TGTGCCAGCAGCTTTTCCGGGACTAGCGGCTACAATGAGCAGTTCTTC
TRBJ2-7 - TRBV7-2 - CASSQGRARSYEQYF TGTGCCAGCAGCCAAGGCAGGGCCAGGTCATACGAGCAGTACTTC
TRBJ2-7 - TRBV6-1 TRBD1 CASIGQGAYEQYF TGTGCCAGCATTGGACAGGGAGCCTACGAGCAGTACTTC
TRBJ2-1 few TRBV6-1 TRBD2 CASRTGLADSSYNEQFF TGTGCCAGCAGAACGGGACTAGCGGATAGCTCCTACAATGAGCAGTTCTTC
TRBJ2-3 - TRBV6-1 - CASSRKEGGGKDMQYF TGTGCCAGCAGTCGCAAGGAGGGGGGCGGGAAAGATATGCAGTATTTT
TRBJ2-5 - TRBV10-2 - CASSESSAGTGAPAQYF TGCGCCAGCAGTGAGTCGAGCGCGGGCACGGGGGCGCCCGCCCAGTACTTC
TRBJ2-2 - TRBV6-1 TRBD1 CASRTGQGGTEAQFF TGTGCCAGCAGAACCGGACAGGGGGGCACAGAGGCGCAGTTTTTT
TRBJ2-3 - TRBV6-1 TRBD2 CASREWGGRETETQYF TGTGCCAGCAGGGAGTGGGGGGGACGGGAGACAGAGACGCAGTATTTC
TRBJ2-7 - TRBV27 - CASSFGALGEYEQYF TGTGCCAGCAGTTTCGGGGCCTTGGGCGAGTACGAGCAGTACTTC
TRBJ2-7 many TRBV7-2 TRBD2 CASSSKLRRLAGGNEQYF TGTGCCAGCAGCTCGAAGTTAAGAAGACTAGCGGGGGGTAACGAGCAGTACTTC
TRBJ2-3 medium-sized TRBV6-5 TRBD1 CASSSGQFTDTQYF TGTGCCAGCAGTTCGGGACAGTTCACAGATACGCAGTATTTT